This T cell receptor (beta chain) was captured by sequencing in a study of shared clonotypes between healthy human individuals. In the study overall: The donors, a couple of women and three men, were aged 18 to 49.

The naive CD8 fraction comprised CD45RO-negative cells positively selected for CCR7 and excluded terminally differentiated effector memory CD45RA+ cells. The donors, all of them Caucasian adults, lived in Nashville, Tennessee. Libraries were prepared by immunoSEQ multiplex PCR; TCRdb keeps only in-frame clonotypes and omits some of them. Of about 800,000 clones in the sample, 96% were seen once. The study, taken as a whole, reports: Some clonotypes were shared by all four sorted-subset donors, while others were not shared. The non-shared ones had lower generation probabilities than the shared ones.

Germline CDR1 SGHTA, CDR2 FQGTGA. Losses at the gene ends were 1 base for V and 3 bases for J; bases not matched to a gene: 7. This CDR3 region has 17 residues. Regarding this clone: Its antigen is not known.

The V gene is TRBV7-3, the J gene TRBJ2-1; 9 bases are a match to TRBD1. The origin of this receptor is a man in his thirties or forties in good health. Sequenced sample: naive CD8+ T cells sorted from blood. The CDR3 region has the DNA TGTGCCAGCAGCTTAATCGCAGGACAGGGGCTCTACAATGAGCAGTTCTTC. Translated: CASSLIAGQGLYNEQFF.